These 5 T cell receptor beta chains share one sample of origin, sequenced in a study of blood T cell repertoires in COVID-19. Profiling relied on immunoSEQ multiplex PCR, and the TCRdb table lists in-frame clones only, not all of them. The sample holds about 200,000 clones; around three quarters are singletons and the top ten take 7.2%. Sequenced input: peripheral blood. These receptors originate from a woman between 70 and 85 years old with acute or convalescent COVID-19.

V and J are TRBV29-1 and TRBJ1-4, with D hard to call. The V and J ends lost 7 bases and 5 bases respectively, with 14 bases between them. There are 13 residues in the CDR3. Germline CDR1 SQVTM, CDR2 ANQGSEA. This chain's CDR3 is CSGNSGTNEKLFF. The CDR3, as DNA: TGCAGCGGAAACTCGGGAACAAATGAAAAACTGTTTTTT.

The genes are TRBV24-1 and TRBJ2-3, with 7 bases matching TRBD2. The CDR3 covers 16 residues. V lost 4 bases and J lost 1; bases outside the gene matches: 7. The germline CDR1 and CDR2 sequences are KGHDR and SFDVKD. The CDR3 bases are TGTGCCACCAGTGAATGGATGAGCGGGGGCACAGATACGCAGTATTTT. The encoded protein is CATSEWMSGGTDTQYF.

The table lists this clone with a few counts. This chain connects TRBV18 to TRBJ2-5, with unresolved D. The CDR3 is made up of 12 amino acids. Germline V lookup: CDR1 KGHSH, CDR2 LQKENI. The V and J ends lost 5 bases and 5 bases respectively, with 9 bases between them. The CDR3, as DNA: TGTGCCAGCTCAGAGTGGGCGGAGACCCAGTACTTC. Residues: CASSEWAETQYF.

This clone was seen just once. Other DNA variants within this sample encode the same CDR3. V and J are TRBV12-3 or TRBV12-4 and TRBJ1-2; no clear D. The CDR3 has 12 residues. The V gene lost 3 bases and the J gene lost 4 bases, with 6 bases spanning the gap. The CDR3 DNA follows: TGTGCCAGCAGTTTGGAGGGCTATGGCTACACCTTC. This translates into CASSLEGYGYTF.

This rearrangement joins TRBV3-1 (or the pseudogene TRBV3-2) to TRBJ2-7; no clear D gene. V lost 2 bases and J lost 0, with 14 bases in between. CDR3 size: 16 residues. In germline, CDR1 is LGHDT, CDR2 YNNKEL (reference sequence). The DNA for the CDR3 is TGTGCCAGCAGCCAATATATGGGCTTTAGCTCCTACGAGCAGTACTTC. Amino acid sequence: CASSQYMGFSSYEQYF.